This record covers a single TCR beta chain. PCR used 60 Vbeta primers and 13 Jbeta primers. Profiled with immunoSEQ multiplex PCR; TCRdb holds only in-frame clones, not every one. Of 170,000 or so clones in the sample, about 80% were seen once. This sample stems from a study of cytomegalovirus exposure and HLA in healthy donors. The wider study: An earlier analysis found some 120 million unique TCR beta sequences from about 179 million T cells.

The CDR3 contains 13 residues. Trimming left V 5 bases short and J 4 bases short, with 12 bases between. CDR1 is SGHTA and CDR2 is FQGNSA in the germline V gene. Sequenced input: PBMCs. The TCR was taken from a man younger than 35 in good health and CMV-seronegative. The rearrangement links TRBV7-2 to TRBJ2-7; D is perhaps TRBD2 (6 bases). CDR3 region: CASSVGLQYEQYF. As DNA, the CDR3 is TGTGCCAGCAGCGTGGGACTCCAATACGAGCAGTACTTC.